This T cell receptor beta chain comes out of a study of blood T cell repertoires in COVID-19. As originally analysed: It was from reference gene primer amplification that nucleated cell counts were estimated. TCRdb's table, derived via immunoSEQ multiplex PCR, lists solely in-frame clones and lacks some. The DNA gave D and trimming, while V, J and clone size come from that table. This table holds about 180,000 clones, under 90% found once. The sample taken for sequencing was peripheral blood. The receptor's source is a human donor in a cohort sampled during active COVID-19.

The CDR3 nucleotides are TGTGCCAGCAGCCCCGACTGGACCGGGGAGCTGTTTTTT. Protein: CASSPDWTGELFF. The chain recombines TRBV5-4 with TRBJ2-2; D not certain. Trimming shortened V by 4 bases and J by 5 bases, and 9 bases separated the two germline ends. CDR1 is SGHNT and CDR2 is YYREEE in the germline V gene (reference sequence). The CDR3 is 13 amino acids.